One and the same sample provided the 25 T cell receptor beta chains below, sequenced in a study of post-analysis software for immune sequencing data. Built from TCR beta cDNA, the libraries had unique molecular identifiers in them. In TCRdb, the PCR reads were re-called with MiXCR into one record per CDR3 protein. Of hundreds of thousands of distinct CDR3 sequences in the sample, more than 50% were seen once. Study results and caveats: TRBV5-6, TRBV5-1 and TRBV20-1 belonged to a set of five TRBV segments that were more frequent in patients than controls.

Their antigens are not known. Input material: blood. The receptors originated from a girl aged 2 to 9 with multiple sclerosis.

Comments on this clonotype: A much larger clonotype is one base distant, so this may be a read error. The chain links TRBV5-1 to TRBJ1-2; 8 nucleotides align to TRBD1. The CDR3 spans 15 residues. CDR1 is SGHRS, CDR2 YFSETQ, per germline. DNA for the CDR3: TGCACCAGCAGCCCGACCAAGGGACAGGTTTATGGCTACACCTTC. Amino acids: CTSSPTKGQVYGYTF.

This chain connects TRBV6-6 to TRBJ2-5; no definite D call. The CDR3 contains 13 residues. Germline V gene lookup returns CDR1 MNHNY and CDR2 SVGAGI (reference sequence). V was shortened by 4 bases and J by 0 bases, with 6 bases between the two germline ends. CDR3: CASSLLYQETQYF. CDR3 bases: TGTGCCAGCAGTTTGTTGTACCAAGAGACCCAGTACTTC.

This chain uses TRBV25-1 with TRBJ2-3; 8 bases line up with TRBD2. The CDR3 runs to 16 residues. Germline trimming cut 2 bases from V and 5 bases from J; bases unmatched to any gene: 9. CDR1 and CDR2 from the germline V gene are MGHDK and SYGVNS. CDR3 DNA sequence: TGTGCCAGCAGTGAAAGTAGCGGGGCTCCGGTAGATACGCAGTATTTT. This encodes CASSESSGAPVDTQYF.

V gene TRBV12-3 or TRBV12-4 combines with J gene TRBJ1-5; D is perhaps TRBD1 (6 bases). With 5 bases removed from V and 2 bases from J, the gap between germline ends came to 16 bases. The CDR3 sequence is 16 residues long. CDR3 region: CASSPYTGFGNQPQHF. The CDR3 DNA reads as TGTGCCAGCAGTCCTTATACAGGGTTTGGCAATCAGCCCCAGCATTTT.

The gene calls are TRBV2 and TRBJ1-1; no reliable D call. V lost 4 bases to trimming and J lost 5 bases, with 8 bases between them. The CDR3 is 12 amino acids. The V gene's germline CDR1 is SNHLY and CDR2 FYNNEI. The CDR3 is CASSGEGTEAFF. For the CDR3, the DNA is TGTGCCAGCAGTGGAGAGGGAACTGAAGCTTTCTTT.

The rearrangement links TRBV20-1 to TRBJ1-1; the D gene is possibly TRBD1 (5 bases). V was pared by 5 bases and J by 7 bases, with 8 bases between. Looked up from germline, CDR1 is DFQATT and CDR2 is SNEGSKA (reference sequence). This CDR3 region has 10 residues. The CDR3 DNA sequence: TGCAGTGCTGGGGCCAATGAAGCTTTCTTT. Protein: CSAGANEAFF.

V usage is TRBV6-6 and J usage is TRBJ2-7; D could derive from TRBD1 or TRBD2 (5 bases each). V was shortened by 2 bases and J by 0 bases, with 11 bases between the two germline ends. Germline CDR1 is MNHNY and CDR2 is SVGAGI (reference sequence). The CDR3 is 15 residues long. The CDR3 here is CASSYGDDSSYEQYF. The CDR3 nucleotides read TGTGCCAGCAGTTACGGGGACGACAGCTCCTACGAGCAGTACTTC.

The chain is built from TRBV3-1 and TRBJ2-3; the match to TRBD2 covers 10 bases. Germline-derived CDR1 and CDR2 are LGHDT and YNNKEL (reference sequence). Trimming took 8 bases from V and 3 from J; bases not matched to a gene: 23. This CDR3 comprises 20 residues. CDR3 coding DNA: TGTGCCAGCGGCCGAATCGGGACTAGCGCCACAGCGCCGAGGACAGATACGCAGTATTTT. Translating it yields CASGRIGTSATAPRTDTQYF.

This clonotype was observed a handful of times. The chain is built from TRBV12-3 or TRBV12-4 and TRBJ2-3, with 8 bases lining up with TRBD2. V shed 3 bases and J 3 bases; nucleotides not matched to a gene: 5. The CDR3 runs to 15 residues. The CDR3 loop is CASSLDGGATDTQYF. The CDR3 nucleotides read TGTGCCAGCAGTTTGGACGGGGGGGCGACAGATACGCAGTATTTT.

This clonotype turned up a few times. The V and J genes are TRBV7-9 and TRBJ2-1; D may be TRBD1 (6 bases). V was trimmed by 3 bases and J by 1 base, leaving 10 bases between them. Per germline, CDR1 SEHNR and CDR2 FQNEAQ (reference sequence). There are 15 residues in the CDR3. CDR3 in DNA: TGTGCCAGCAGCTTGACAGGAGTTTCCTACAATGAGCAGTTCTTC. Translated: CASSLTGVSYNEQFF.

The genes are TRBV5-1 and TRBJ2-1, with D maybe TRBD1 (6 bases). The germline V gene has CDR1 SGHRS and CDR2 YFSETQ. The CDR3 extends over 13 amino acids. The V end was cut by 4 bases, the J end by 12 bases, with 17 bases between. The CDR3, as DNA: TGCGCCAGCAGCCTGGCCGGGACATTAGGGCAGTTCTTC. Protein: CASSLAGTLGQFF.

The V and J genes are TRBV5-6 and TRBJ2-1; a possible D gene is TRBD1 (5 bases). The V gene's germline CDR1 is SGHDT and CDR2 YYEEEE. With 0 bases removed from V and 9 bases from J, the gap between germline ends came to 13 bases. The CDR3 consists of 14 residues. DNA for the CDR3: TGTGCCAGCAGCTTGGGGGTAGGGGTTGGTGAGCAGTTCTTC. Encoded protein: CASSLGVGVGEQFF.

J is TRBJ2-1 and V is TRBV3-1; 11 nucleotides agree with TRBD2. With V trimmed by 3 bases and J by 9 bases, 1 base remained unmatched. Germline loops: CDR1 LGHDT, CDR2 YNNKEL (reference sequence). This CDR3 contains 13 residues. The DNA for the CDR3 is TGTGCCAGCAGCCACGGGACTAGCGGTGAGCAGTTCTTC. It yields the protein CASSHGTSGEQFF.

V gene TRBV29-1 combines with J gene TRBJ2-1; the D gene is possibly TRBD1 (5 bases). In germline, CDR1 is SQVTM, CDR2 ANQGSEA. The V gene lost 5 bases and the J gene lost 2 bases, with 10 bases spanning the gap. The CDR3 sequence is 13 residues long. CDR3 sequence: CSVKAGPYNEQFF. CDR3 sequence (DNA): TGCAGCGTTAAGGCAGGGCCCTACAATGAGCAGTTCTTC.

The rearrangement uses TRBV12-3 or TRBV12-4 and TRBJ2-7; 8 positions agree with TRBD1. V gave up 7 bases and J gave up 2 bases; unmatched junction bases: 7. The CDR3 is 14 residues long. The CDR3 is CASTADRVAYEQYF. The DNA of the CDR3 is TGTGCCAGCACTGCGGACAGGGTGGCCTACGAGCAGTACTTC.

The count of this clonotype is one. The chain combines TRBV20-1 with TRBJ2-3; D may be TRBD2 (6 bases). Germline CDR1 DFQATT, CDR2 SNEGSKA (reference sequence). The V end lost 3 bases, the J end lost 5 bases, and 12 bases lay between the germline ends. CDR3 length: 13 residues. CDR3 in amino acids: CSARRAGGDTQYF. CDR3 DNA: TGCAGTGCTAGGAGGGCCGGGGGAGATACGCAGTATTTT.

The table lists this clonotype with a few counts. V gene TRBV10-1 combines with J gene TRBJ2-1; D may be TRBD2 (6 bases). V lost 0 bases and J lost 8, with 17 bases in between. From germline, CDR1 is WNHNN and CDR2 SYGVQD (reference sequence). This CDR3 is 16 amino acids long. CDR3 in DNA: TGCGCCAGCAGTGAGTCGTCGACTAGAGGGTGGGATGAGCAGTTCTTC. Translation: CASSESSTRGWDEQFF.

The genes are TRBV7-2 and TRBJ2-5, with 8 bases fitting TRBD2. Germline V gene lookup returns CDR1 SGHTA and CDR2 FQGNSA. After removal of 1 base from V and 5 bases from J, the junction contained 6 bases not matched to a gene. This CDR3 is 15 amino acids long. DNA of the CDR3: TGTGCCAGCAGCTTAGATCGGGGGGGCGCGGAGACCCAGTACTTC. Residues: CASSLDRGGAETQYF. The complete variable domain, with remaining parts taken from reference TRBV7-2 and TRBJ2-5, reads GAGVSQSPSNKVTEKGKDVELRCDPISGHTALYWYRQSLGQGLEFLIYFQGNSAPDKSGLPSDRFSAERTGGSVSTLTIQRTQQEDSAVYLCASSLDRGGAETQYFGPGTRLLVL.

CDR3 sequence: CASSYDGPRFYNEQFF. CDR3 nucleotide sequence: TGTGCCAGCAGTTACGATGGTCCCCGTTTCTACAATGAGCAGTTCTTC. The chain is built from TRBV6-5 and TRBJ2-1; D ambiguous. Germline CDR1 and CDR2: MNHEY and SVGAGI. The V gene lost 2 bases and the J gene lost 3 bases, with 14 bases spanning the gap. The CDR3 totals 16 residues.

J is TRBJ1-2 and V is TRBV7-2, with D possibly being TRBD1 (5 bases). With 5 bases removed from V and 6 bases from J, the gap between germline ends came to 13 bases. Germline assignment: CDR1 SGHTA and CDR2 FQGNSA. This CDR3 comprises 13 residues. The CDR3 coding sequence is TGTGCCAGCAGCATCGGGACGCCCCATGGCTACACCTTC. Protein: CASSIGTPHGYTF.

This clonotype was recorded only once. The DNA for the CDR3 is TGTGCCAGCACGAGGCCTAGGGTATACCTCTACGAGCAGTACTTC. Its protein product is CASTRPRVYLYEQYF. The rearrangement links TRBV13 to TRBJ2-5; D gene ambiguous. The assigned J gene may be wrong: the sequence end matches TRBJ2-7 better. The CDR3 has 15 amino acids. Germline loops: CDR1 PRHDT, CDR2 FYEKMQ (reference sequence).

A few counts support this clonotype. V is TRBV7-2 and J is TRBJ2-7; unclear D gene. Between the trimmed V and J ends, which lost 5 bases and 1 base, there was a span of 15 bases. The CDR3 sequence is 15 residues long. The germline gives CDR1 SGHTA, CDR2 FQGNSA. The CDR3 DNA reads as TGTGCCAGCAGCCTTGGACCCGGCGGATCCTACGAGCAGTACTTC. This encodes CASSLGPGGSYEQYF.

This chain uses TRBV7-2 with TRBJ2-5; 14 nucleotides agree with TRBD2. The germline CDR1 and CDR2 sequences are SGHTA and FQGNSA. The V gene end was trimmed by 3 bases and the J gene end by 3 bases; junction bases not matched to a gene: 3. The CDR3 spans 16 residues. CDR3 DNA: TGTGCCAGCAGCTTCCAGACTAGCGGGGGGGAAGAGACCCAGTACTTC. It specifies CASSFQTSGGEETQYF.

This chain uses TRBV7-3 with TRBJ2-1, with D tentatively TRBD2 (5 bases). Germline CDR1 SGHTA, CDR2 FQGTGA. With 5 bases removed from V and 9 bases from J, the gap between germline ends came to 14 bases. The CDR3 is made up of 13 amino acids. Here the CDR3 DNA reads TGTGCCAGCAGCGAGATGGGCGCGGGTGAGCAGTTCTTC. It is translated as CASSEMGAGEQFF.

This clonotype appeared a single time. The rearrangement joins TRBV5-1 to TRBJ2-1; D is unresolved. Germline V lookup: CDR1 SGHRS, CDR2 YFSETQ. This CDR3 is built from 16 residues. Trimming removed 3 bases from V and 1 base from J, with 14 bases in between. DNA for the CDR3: TGCGCCAGCAGCTCCTCGGGCGGTGAGTCCTACAATGAGCAGTTCTTC. This codes for CASSSSGGESYNEQFF.